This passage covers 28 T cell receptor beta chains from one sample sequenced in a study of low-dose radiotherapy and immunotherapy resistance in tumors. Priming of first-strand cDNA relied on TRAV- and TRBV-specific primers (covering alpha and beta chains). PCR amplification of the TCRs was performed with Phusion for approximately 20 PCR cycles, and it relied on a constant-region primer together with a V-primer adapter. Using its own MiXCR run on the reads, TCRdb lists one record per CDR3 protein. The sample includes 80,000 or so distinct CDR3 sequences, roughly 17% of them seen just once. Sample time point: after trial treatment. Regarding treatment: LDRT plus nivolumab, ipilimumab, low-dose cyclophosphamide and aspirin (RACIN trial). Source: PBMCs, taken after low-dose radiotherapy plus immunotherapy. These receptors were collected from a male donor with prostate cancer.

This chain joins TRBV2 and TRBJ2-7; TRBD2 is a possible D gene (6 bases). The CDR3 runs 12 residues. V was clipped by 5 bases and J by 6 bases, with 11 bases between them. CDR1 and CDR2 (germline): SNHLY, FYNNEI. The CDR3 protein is CASSLTRGEQYF. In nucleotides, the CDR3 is TGTGCCAGCAGTCTGACTAGGGGCGAGCAGTACTTC.

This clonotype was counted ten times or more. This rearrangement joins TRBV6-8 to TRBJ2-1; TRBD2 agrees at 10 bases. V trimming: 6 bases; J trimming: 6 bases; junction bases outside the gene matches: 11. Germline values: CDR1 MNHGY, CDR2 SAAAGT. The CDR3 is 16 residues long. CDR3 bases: TGTGCCAGCAGCTGGGGGGCCAGCGGGAGGGGCAATGAGCAGTTCTTC. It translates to CASSWGASGRGNEQFF.

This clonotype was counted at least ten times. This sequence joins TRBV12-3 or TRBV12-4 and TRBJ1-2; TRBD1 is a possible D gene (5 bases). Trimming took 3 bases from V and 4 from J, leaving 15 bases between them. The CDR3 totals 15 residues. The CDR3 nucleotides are TGTGCCAGCAGTTTTCCCGGGGGAAGTGGCTATGGCTACACCTTC. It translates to CASSFPGGSGYGYTF.

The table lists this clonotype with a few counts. The CDR3 coding sequence is TGTGCCAGCAGTTTTAGTTATAGCAATCAGCCCCAGCATTTT. Translated: CASSFSYSNQPQHF. This sequence joins TRBV27 and TRBJ1-5; unclear D gene. Germline V gives CDR1 MNHEY, CDR2 SMNVEV (reference sequence). V lost 3 bases and J 0 bases, leaving 6 bases between the germline ends. CDR3 length: 14 amino acids.

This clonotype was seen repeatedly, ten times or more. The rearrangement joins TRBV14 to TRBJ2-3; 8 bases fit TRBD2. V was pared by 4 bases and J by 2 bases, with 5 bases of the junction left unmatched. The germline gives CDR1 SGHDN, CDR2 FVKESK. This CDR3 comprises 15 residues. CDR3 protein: CASSRPGGFTDTQYF. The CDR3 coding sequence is TGTGCCAGCAGCCGACCGGGAGGGTTCACAGATACGCAGTATTTT.

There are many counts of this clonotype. This CDR3 is CASSYPSGTYNEQFF. CDR3 DNA sequence: TGTGCCAGCAGTTACCCTAGCGGAACCTACAATGAGCAGTTCTTC. The chain couples TRBV6-2 or TRBV6-3 to TRBJ2-1; TRBD2 aligns across 7 bases. The CDR3 consists of 15 residues. Germline V gene sequence: CDR1 MNHEY, CDR2 SVGEGT. J was trimmed by 2 bases and V by 2 bases; bases with no gene match: 3.

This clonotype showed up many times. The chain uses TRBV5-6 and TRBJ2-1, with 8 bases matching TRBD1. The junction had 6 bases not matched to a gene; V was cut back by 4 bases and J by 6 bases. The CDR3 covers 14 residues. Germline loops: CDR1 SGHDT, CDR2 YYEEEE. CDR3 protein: CASSERTGFNEQFF. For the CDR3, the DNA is TGTGCCAGCAGCGAGAGGACAGGGTTCAATGAGCAGTTCTTC.

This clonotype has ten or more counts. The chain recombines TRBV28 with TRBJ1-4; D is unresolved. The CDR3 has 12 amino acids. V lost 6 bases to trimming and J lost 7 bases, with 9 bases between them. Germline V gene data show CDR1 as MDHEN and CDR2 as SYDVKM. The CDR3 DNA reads TGTGCCAGCAGCCTTAGAGGTGAAAAACTGTTTTTT. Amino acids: CASSLRGEKLFF.

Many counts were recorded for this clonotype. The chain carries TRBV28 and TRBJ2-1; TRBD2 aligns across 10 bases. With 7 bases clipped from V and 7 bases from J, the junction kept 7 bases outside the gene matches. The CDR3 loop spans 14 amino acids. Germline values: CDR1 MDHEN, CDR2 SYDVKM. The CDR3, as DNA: TGTGCCAGCATTACCTCAGCGGGAGGGAATGAGCAGTTCTTC. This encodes CASITSAGGNEQFF. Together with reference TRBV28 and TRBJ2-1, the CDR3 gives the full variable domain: DVKVTQSSRYLVKRTGEKVFLECVQDMDHENMFWYRQDPGLGLRLIYFSYDVKMKEKGDIPEGYSVSREKKERFSLILESASTNQTSMYLCASITSAGGNEQFFGPGTRLTVL.

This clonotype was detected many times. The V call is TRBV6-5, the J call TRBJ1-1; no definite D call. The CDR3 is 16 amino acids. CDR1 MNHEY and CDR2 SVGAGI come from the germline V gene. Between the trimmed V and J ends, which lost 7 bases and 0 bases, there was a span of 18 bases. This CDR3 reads CASKKSPGGMNTEAFF. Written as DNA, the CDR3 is TGTGCCAGCAAGAAAAGCCCGGGAGGGATGAACACTGAAGCTTTCTTT.

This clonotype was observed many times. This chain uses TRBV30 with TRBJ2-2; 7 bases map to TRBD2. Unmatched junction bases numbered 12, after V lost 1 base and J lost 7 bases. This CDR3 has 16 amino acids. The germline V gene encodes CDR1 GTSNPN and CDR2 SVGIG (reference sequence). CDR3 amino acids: CAWSDLAVGEGGELFF. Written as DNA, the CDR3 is TGTGCCTGGAGTGACCTTGCGGTGGGGGAGGGCGGGGAGCTGTTTTTT.

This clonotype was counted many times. This chain's CDR3 is CASRTGLASYNEQFF. The CDR3 coding sequence is TGTGCCAGCAGGACGGGACTAGCGAGCTACAATGAGCAGTTCTTC. V usage is TRBV6-2 or TRBV6-3 and J usage is TRBJ2-1; 10 nucleotides line up with TRBD2. V trimming: 6 bases; J trimming: 3 bases; junction bases outside the gene matches: 5. The CDR3 sequence is 15 residues long. Germline V gene data show CDR1 as MNHEY and CDR2 as SVGEGT.

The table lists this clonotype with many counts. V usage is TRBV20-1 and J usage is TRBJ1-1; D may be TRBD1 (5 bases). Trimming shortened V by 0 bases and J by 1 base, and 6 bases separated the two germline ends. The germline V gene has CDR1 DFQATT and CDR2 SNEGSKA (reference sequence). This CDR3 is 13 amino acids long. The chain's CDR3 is CSAREDRNTEAFF. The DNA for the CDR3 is TGCAGTGCTAGAGAAGACAGGAACACTGAAGCTTTCTTT.

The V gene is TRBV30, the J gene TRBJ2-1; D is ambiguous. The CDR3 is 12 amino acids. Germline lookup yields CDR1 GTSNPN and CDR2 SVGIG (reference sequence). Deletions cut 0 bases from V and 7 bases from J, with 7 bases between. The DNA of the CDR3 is TGTGCCTGGAGTGTACTCGCGAATGAGCAGTTCTTC. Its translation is CAWSVLANEQFF.

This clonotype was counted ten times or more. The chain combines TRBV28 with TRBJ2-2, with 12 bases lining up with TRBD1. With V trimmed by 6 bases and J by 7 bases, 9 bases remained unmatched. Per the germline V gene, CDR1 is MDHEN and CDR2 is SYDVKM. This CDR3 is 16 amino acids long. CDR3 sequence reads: CASRSPGQGAFGELFF. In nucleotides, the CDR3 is TGTGCCAGCAGGTCTCCGGGACAGGGGGCGTTCGGGGAGCTGTTTTTT.

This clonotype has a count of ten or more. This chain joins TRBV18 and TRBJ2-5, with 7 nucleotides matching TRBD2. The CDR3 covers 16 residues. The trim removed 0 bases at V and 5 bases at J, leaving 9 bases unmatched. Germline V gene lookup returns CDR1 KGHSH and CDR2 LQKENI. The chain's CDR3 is CASSPPGLQKRETQYF. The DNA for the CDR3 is TGTGCCAGCTCACCACCGGGACTACAAAAACGGGAGACCCAGTACTTC.

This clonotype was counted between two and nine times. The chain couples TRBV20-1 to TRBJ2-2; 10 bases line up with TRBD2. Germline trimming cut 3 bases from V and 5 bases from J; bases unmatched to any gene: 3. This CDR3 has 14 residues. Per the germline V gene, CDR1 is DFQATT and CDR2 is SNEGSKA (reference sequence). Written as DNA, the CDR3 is TGCAGTGCTAGTAAGACTAGCGGGACCGGGGAGCTGTTTTTT. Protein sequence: CSASKTSGTGELFF.

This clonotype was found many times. The CDR3 loop reads CASATGQTYNEQFF. As DNA, the CDR3 is TGCGCCAGCGCGACAGGGCAAACCTACAATGAGCAGTTCTTC. The rearrangement links TRBV5-1 to TRBJ2-1, with TRBD1 matching over 7 bases. The V segment lost 7 bases and the J segment 2 bases; nucleotides outside the gene matches: 6. Looked up from germline, CDR1 is SGHRS and CDR2 is YFSETQ. The CDR3 sequence is 14 residues long.

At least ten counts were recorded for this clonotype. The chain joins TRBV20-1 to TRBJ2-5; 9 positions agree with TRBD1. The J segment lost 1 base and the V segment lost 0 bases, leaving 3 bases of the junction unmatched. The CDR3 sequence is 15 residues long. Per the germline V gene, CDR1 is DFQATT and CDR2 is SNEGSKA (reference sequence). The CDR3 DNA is TGCAGTGCTAGAGAGACAGGGGGATTCCAAGAGACCCAGTACTTC. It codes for CSARETGGFQETQYF.

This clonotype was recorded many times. CDR3 in amino acids: CAWDRGFDEQFF. CDR3 DNA: TGTGCCTGGGACAGGGGATTCGATGAGCAGTTCTTC. This chain joins TRBV30 and TRBJ2-1; TRBD1 matches 8 bases. After removal of 5 bases from V and 8 bases from J, the junction contained 5 bases not matched to a gene. This CDR3 comprises 12 residues. In germline, CDR1 is GTSNPN, CDR2 SVGIG (reference sequence).

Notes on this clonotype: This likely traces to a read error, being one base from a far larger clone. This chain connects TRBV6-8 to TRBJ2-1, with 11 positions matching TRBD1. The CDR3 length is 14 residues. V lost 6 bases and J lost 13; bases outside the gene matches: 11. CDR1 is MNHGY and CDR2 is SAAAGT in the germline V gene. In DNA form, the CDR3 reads TGTGCCAGCAGGGGGACAGGGGGTGGAGAGACCCAGTTCTTC. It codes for CASRGTGGGETQFF.

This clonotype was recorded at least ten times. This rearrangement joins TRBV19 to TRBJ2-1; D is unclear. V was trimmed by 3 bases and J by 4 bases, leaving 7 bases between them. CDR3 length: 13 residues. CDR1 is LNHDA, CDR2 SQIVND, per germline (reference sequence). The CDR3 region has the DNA TGTGCCAGTAGTATGATGGCTTACAATGAGCAGTTCTTC. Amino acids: CASSMMAYNEQFF. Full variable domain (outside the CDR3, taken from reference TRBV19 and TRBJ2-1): DGGITQSPKYLFRKEGQNVTLSCEQNLNHDAMYWYRQDPGQGLRLIYYSQIVNDFQKGDIAEGYSVSREKKESFPLTVTSAQKNPTAFYLCASSMMAYNEQFFGPGTRLTVL.

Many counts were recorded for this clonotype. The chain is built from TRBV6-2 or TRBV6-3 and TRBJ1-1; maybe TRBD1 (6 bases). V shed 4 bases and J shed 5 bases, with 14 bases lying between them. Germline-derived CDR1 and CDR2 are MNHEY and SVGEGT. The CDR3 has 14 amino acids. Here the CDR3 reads CASSSQGQGTEAFF. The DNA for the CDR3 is TGTGCCAGCAGTTCCCAGGGGCAGGGTACTGAAGCTTTCTTT.

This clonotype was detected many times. In DNA, the CDR3 is TGTGCCAGTAGCTCCGGCCTAGCGGGAGGGGATACGCAGTATTTT. Protein: CASSSGLAGGDTQYF. The V call is TRBV19, the J call TRBJ2-3; 12 nucleotides match TRBD2. Looked up from germline, CDR1 is LNHDA and CDR2 is SQIVND (reference sequence). Unmatched junction bases numbered 7, after V lost 6 bases and J lost 6 bases. This CDR3 is built from 15 residues.

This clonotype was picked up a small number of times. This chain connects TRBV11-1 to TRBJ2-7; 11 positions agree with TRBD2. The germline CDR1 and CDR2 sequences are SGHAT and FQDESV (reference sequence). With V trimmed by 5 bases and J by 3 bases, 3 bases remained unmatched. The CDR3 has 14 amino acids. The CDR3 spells CASSTSGSLYEQYF. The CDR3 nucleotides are TGTGCCAGCAGCACTAGCGGGAGTCTCTACGAGCAGTACTTC.

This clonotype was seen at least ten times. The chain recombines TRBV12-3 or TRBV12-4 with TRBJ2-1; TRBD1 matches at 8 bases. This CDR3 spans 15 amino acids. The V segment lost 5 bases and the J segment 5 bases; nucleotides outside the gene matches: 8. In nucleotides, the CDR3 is TGTGCCAGCAGTGCCGGCCAGGGGGCGAACAATGAGCAGTTCTTC. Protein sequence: CASSAGQGANNEQFF.

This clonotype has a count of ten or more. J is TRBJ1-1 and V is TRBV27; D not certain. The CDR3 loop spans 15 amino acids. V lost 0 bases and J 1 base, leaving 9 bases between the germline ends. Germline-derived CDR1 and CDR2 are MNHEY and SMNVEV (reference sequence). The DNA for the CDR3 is TGTGCCAGCAGTTTATCGGGCAGGACGAACACTGAAGCTTTCTTT. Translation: CASSLSGRTNTEAFF.

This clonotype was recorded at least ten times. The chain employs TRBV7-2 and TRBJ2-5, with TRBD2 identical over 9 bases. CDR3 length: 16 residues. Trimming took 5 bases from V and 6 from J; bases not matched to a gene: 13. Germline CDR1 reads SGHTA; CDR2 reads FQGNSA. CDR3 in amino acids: CASSRTGVAGEKTQYF. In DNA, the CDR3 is TGTGCCAGCAGCCGGACGGGGGTAGCGGGAGAAAAGACCCAGTACTTC.